The 18 T cell receptor beta chains given below trace back to one sample, sequenced in a study of cytomegalovirus exposure and HLA in healthy donors. Use of 60 Vbeta and 13 Jbeta primers characterized the PCR. The repertoire was sequenced with immunoSEQ multiplex PCR; TCRdb's copy has only in-frame clones and lacks some. The sample has some 76,000 clones. Sequencing was done on a sample of PBMCs. These receptors were obtained from a man in his forties in good health and CMV-seronegative.

The chain carries TRBV4-3 and TRBJ2-1; 11 nucleotides align to TRBD2. V gave up 0 bases and J gave up 5 bases; unmatched junction bases: 6. The CDR3 contains 17 residues. The germline V gene has CDR1 LGHNA and CDR2 YSLEER. CDR3 amino acids: CASSQEIQTSGNNEQFF. CDR3 nucleotide sequence: TGCGCCAGCAGCCAAGAAATTCAGACTAGCGGGAACAATGAGCAGTTCTTC.

Notes on this clone: Other DNA sequences within the sample encode an identical CDR3. The J gene is TRBJ1-6, the V gene TRBV2; possible D gene TRBD1, 6 bases. The CDR3 spans 13 residues. The V end was cut by 9 bases, the J end by 8 bases, with 14 bases between. Looked up from germline, CDR1 is SNHLY and CDR2 is FYNNEI. The CDR3 sequence: CASVSGAYSPLHF. CDR3 DNA: TGTGCCAGTGTTTCAGGGGCTTATTCACCCCTCCACTTT. Full variable domain (rest looked up from reference TRBV2 and TRBJ1-6): EPEVTQTPSHQVTQMGQEVILRCVPISNHLYFYWYRQILGQKVEFLVSFYNNEISEKSEIFDDQFSVERPDGSNFTLKIRSTKLEDSAMYFCASVSGAYSPLHFGNGTRLTVT.

V gene TRBV7-6 combines with J gene TRBJ2-1; perhaps TRBD1 as D (5 bases). The CDR3 is 16 amino acids. Germline V gene sequence: CDR1 SGHVS, CDR2 FNYEAQ. Trimming took off 3 bases at V and 8 bases at J, with 20 bases between the two ends. The CDR3 reads CASSLGRVVVGDEQFF. The CDR3 DNA reads TGTGCCAGCAGCTTGGGCAGGGTTGTGGTGGGCGATGAGCAGTTCTTC.

This chain joins TRBV6-6 and TRBJ1-1, with D maybe TRBD1 (5 bases). Germline lookup yields CDR1 MNHNY and CDR2 SVGAGI (reference sequence). The germline V and J ends were trimmed by 6 bases and 3 bases, with 11 bases remaining between them. The CDR3 extends over 13 amino acids. In DNA form, the CDR3 reads TGTGCCAGCAGCCAGTTCAGGGACACTGAAGCTTTCTTT. Its protein product is CASSQFRDTEAFF.

The rearrangement uses TRBV28 and TRBJ2-7, with 9 nucleotides matching TRBD1. V was pared by 4 bases and J by 5 bases, with 12 bases of the junction left unmatched. Per the germline V gene, CDR1 is MDHEN and CDR2 is SYDVKM. The CDR3 covers 16 residues. This chain's CDR3 is CASSSFFRDRDNEQYF. CDR3 coding DNA: TGTGCCAGCAGTTCTTTTTTCCGGGACAGGGACAACGAGCAGTACTTC.

The gene calls are TRBV9 and TRBJ1-1; TRBD1 might be the D (5 bases). The CDR3 runs to 13 residues. V gave up 4 bases and J gave up 5 bases, with 12 bases separating them. From germline, CDR1 is SGDLS and CDR2 YYNGEE. The CDR3 DNA follows: TGTGCCAGCAGCCCGGGGGTGGGAACTGAAGCTTTCTTT. Its translation is CASSPGVGTEAFF.

This chain links TRBV28 with TRBJ1-3; D ambiguous. Trimming removed 3 bases from V and 0 bases from J, with 3 bases in between. The CDR3 is 13 residues long. The germline V gene has CDR1 MDHEN and CDR2 SYDVKM. CDR3 nucleotides: TGTGCCAGCAGTTTCCTCTCTGGAAACACCATATATTTT. Translating gives CASSFLSGNTIYF.

The chain employs TRBV5-1 and TRBJ2-1, with 8 bases lining up with TRBD2. Germline CDR1 is SGHRS and CDR2 is YFSETQ. The CDR3 is 15 residues long. V was pared by 1 base and J by 7 bases, with 7 bases of the junction left unmatched. This CDR3 is CASSLIREGGNEQFF. The CDR3 DNA reads as TGCGCCAGCAGCTTGATCCGGGAGGGGGGTAATGAGCAGTTCTTC.

The chain uses TRBV6-1 and TRBJ1-2; D might be TRBD1 (6 bases). This CDR3 comprises 13 residues. Germline values: CDR1 MNHNS, CDR2 SASEGT. Trimming shortened V by 8 bases and J by 5 bases, and 15 bases separated the two germline ends. CDR3 DNA: TGTGCCAGCCGCGACGGACAGAGATATGGCTACACCTTC. Its protein product is CASRDGQRYGYTF.

This chain links TRBV19 with TRBJ2-3; the match to TRBD1 covers 9 bases. CDR3 length: 15 amino acids. Unmatched junction bases numbered 9, after V lost 10 bases and J lost 1 base. CDR1 and CDR2 from the germline V gene are LNHDA and SQIVND (reference sequence). The CDR3, as DNA: TGTGCCACCCTAGACAGGGGGAGTGGCACAGATACGCAGTATTTT. Translating it yields CATLDRGSGTDTQYF. Looking up the rest from reference TRBV19 and TRBJ2-3 gives the full variable domain: DGGITQSPKYLFRKEGQNVTLSCEQNLNHDAMYWYRQDPGQGLRLIYYSQIVNDFQKGDIAEGYSVSREKKESFPLTVTSAQKNPTAFYLCATLDRGSGTDTQYFGPGTRLTVL.

The rearrangement links TRBV7-2 to TRBJ2-3, with TRBD2 matching over 7 bases. The CDR3 consists of 16 residues. Germline V gives CDR1 SGHTA, CDR2 FQGNSA. V gave up 5 bases and J gave up 2 bases; unmatched junction bases: 10. CDR3 in DNA: TGTGCCAGCAGCCATCTAAGACTAGCCATCACAGATACGCAGTATTTT. Its protein is CASSHLRLAITDTQYF. The full variable domain, its missing parts supplied by reference TRBV7-2 and TRBJ2-3, is GAGVSQSPSNKVTEKGKDVELRCDPISGHTALYWYRQSLGQGLEFLIYFQGNSAPDKSGLPSDRFSAERTGGSVSTLTIQRTQQEDSAVYLCASSHLRLAITDTQYFGPGTRLTVL.

The chain is built from TRBV6-6 and TRBJ2-3, with TRBD2 identical over 7 bases. The CDR3 sequence is 15 residues long. Per the germline V gene, CDR1 is MNHNY and CDR2 is SVGAGI (reference sequence). Germline trimming cut 2 bases from V and 1 base from J; bases unmatched to any gene: 3. The CDR3 here is CASSYLAGGTDTQYF. The CDR3 region has the DNA TGTGCCAGCAGTTACCTCGCGGGGGGCACAGATACGCAGTATTTT.

As for this clone: A junction end diverges from the germline sequence, so it may reflect a read error. This chain links TRBV29-1 with TRBJ2-6; D is perhaps TRBD1 (5 bases). The V gene's germline CDR1 is SQVTM and CDR2 ANQGSEA. The CDR3 is made up of 14 amino acids. Here the CDR3 reads CSVDVNSGANALTF. The CDR3 DNA is TGCAGCGTTGACGTAAACTCTGGGGCCAACGCCCTGACTTTC.

Of note for this clone: Likely a read error: the CDR3 ends without its conserved phenylalanine or tryptophan. The rearrangement joins TRBV13 to TRBJ1-1, with unresolved D. From germline, CDR1 is PRHDT and CDR2 FYEKMQ (reference sequence). Trimming stripped 2 bases from V and 3 bases from J, with 7 bases between. The CDR3 totals 13 residues. The CDR3 DNA follows: TGTGCCAGCAGCTTACCGGGGTACACTGAAGCTTTCCTT. This encodes CASSLPGYTEAFL.

The CDR3 DNA is TGTGCCAGCGGCGGGAGCACAGATACGCAGTATTTT. Translating it yields CASGGSTDTQYF. This chain connects TRBV28 to TRBJ2-3; D might be TRBD2 (5 bases). The germline gives CDR1 MDHEN, CDR2 SYDVKM. The CDR3 contains 12 residues. Deletions cut 8 bases from V and 0 bases from J, with 6 bases between.

CDR3 bases: TGCGCCACACGGGACAGACCGGACTCTGGAAACACCATATATTTT. Translating it yields CATRDRPDSGNTIYF. The chain carries TRBV5-1 and TRBJ1-3; 7 nucleotides match TRBD1. The CDR3 runs 15 residues. The germline gives CDR1 SGHRS, CDR2 YFSETQ. J was trimmed by 0 bases and V by 9 bases; bases with no gene match: 9.

The CDR3 spells CASSGPGGDTQYF. CDR3 DNA: TGCGCCAGCAGTGGGCCCGGGGGAGATACGCAGTATTTT. The chain combines TRBV10-2 with TRBJ2-3, with D possibly being TRBD2 (6 bases). The V end was cut by 4 bases, the J end by 5 bases, with 10 bases between. The V gene's germline CDR1 is WSHSY and CDR2 SAAADI. The CDR3 length is 13 residues.

The rearrangement joins TRBV9 to TRBJ1-1; D is uncertain. The CDR3 consists of 16 residues. The germline V gene encodes CDR1 SGDLS and CDR2 YYNGEE. Trimming took 4 bases from V and 1 from J, leaving 17 bases between them. CDR3 amino acids: CASSKISSSPNTEAFF. The DNA of the CDR3 is TGTGCCAGCAGCAAAATTAGTTCGTCGCCGAACACTGAAGCTTTCTTT.